This TCR beta chain was captured by sequencing in a study of T-cell memory formation after mild COVID-19. CDR3 length equals 15 residues. CDR1 is SGHTS, CDR2 YDEGEE, per germline. The J segment lost 9 bases and the V segment lost 2 bases, leaving 11 bases of the junction unmatched. TCRdb itself ran the 5' RACE reads through MiXCR, one entry per CDR3 protein. The sample consists of a few hundred thousand distinct CDR3 sequences, less than 25% of them appearing once. Sequenced material: PBMCs or a T cell subset sorted from them (not recorded which). The chain links TRBV5-8 to TRBJ1-1; 9 nucleotides match TRBD1. This receptor was taken from a man younger than 30 who had mild COVID-19 (a few samples of this study predate the infection). Cell type and time point are not known. The CDR3 protein is CASSLTQGAPPKAFF. The CDR3 DNA sequence: TGTGCCAGCAGCTTAACACAGGGGGCCCCTCCAAAAGCTTTCTTT.